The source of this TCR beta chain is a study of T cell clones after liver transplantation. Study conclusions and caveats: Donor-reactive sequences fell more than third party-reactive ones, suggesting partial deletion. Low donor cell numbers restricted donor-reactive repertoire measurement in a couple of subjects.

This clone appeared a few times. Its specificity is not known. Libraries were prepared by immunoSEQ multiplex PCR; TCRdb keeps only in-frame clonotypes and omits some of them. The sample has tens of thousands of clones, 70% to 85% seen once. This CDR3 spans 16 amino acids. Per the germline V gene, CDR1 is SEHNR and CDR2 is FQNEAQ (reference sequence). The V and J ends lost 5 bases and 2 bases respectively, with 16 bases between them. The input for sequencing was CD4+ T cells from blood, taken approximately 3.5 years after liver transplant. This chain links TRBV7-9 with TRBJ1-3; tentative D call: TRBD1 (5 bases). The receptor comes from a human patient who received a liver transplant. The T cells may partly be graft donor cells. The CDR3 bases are TGTGCCAGCAGCCCAAAGACAGCCGATCCTGGAAACACCATATATTTT. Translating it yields CASSPKTADPGNTIYF.